This TCR beta chain was captured in a study of PD-L1 blockade in urothelial cancer. Study summary: Males with bladder-origin urothelial cancer made up about nine tenths of the roughly 29 patients. Enrolled patients had been treated previously with 0 to 3 chemotherapy regimens. At 3 weeks (second dose) and 6 weeks after starting treatment, blood was analyzed.

The time point here: peripheral blood 6 weeks after treatment start. Each patient presented with locally advanced or metastatic urothelial carcinoma. Libraries were prepared by immunoSEQ multiplex PCR; TCRdb keeps only in-frame clonotypes and omits some of them. Of tens of thousands of clones detected, approximately 86% appear once; the ten largest clones hold roughly a quarter. Germline V gene lookup returns CDR1 MNHNY and CDR2 SVGAGI (reference sequence). Trimming removed 7 bases from V and 6 bases from J; junction bases left unmatched: 15. This CDR3 has 16 amino acids. The specimen comprised PBMCs, sampled around atezolizumab (anti-PD-L1) treatment. The chain has TRBV6-6 and TRBJ1-1; TRBD1 matches 9 bases. This TCR was recovered from a man in his 60s with urothelial cancer. Here the CDR3 reads CASNPGQGGFMAEAFF. The CDR3 DNA reads as TGTGCCAGCAACCCGGGACAGGGTGGGTTTATGGCTGAAGCTTTCTTT.